The rows below give T cell receptor beta chains drawn from one sample of a study of T cell responses to AZD1222 COVID-19 vaccine. This table comes from immunoSEQ multiplex PCR, and its TCRdb copy is limited to in-frame clones, with some not included. The table lists over 100,000 clones, 70% to 90% of them singletons. The specimen comprised peripheral blood, sampled on day 0 of AZD1222 vaccination. These receptor sequences come from an adult in good health. CDR3s include the opening cysteine and the closing phenylalanine or tryptophan. Each record gives: clone size, V gene, J gene, CDR3 protein. Not all rows give a size; the values are once, few, many and, for expanded clones, a class.

-	TRBV14	TRBJ2-1	CASSPPWRMSSYNEQFF
-	TRBV7-9	TRBJ1-1	CASSHTQGAEAFF
-	TRBV28	TRBJ2-5	CASSLFRGQETQYF
-	TRBV19	TRBJ1-1	CASQIRNTEAFF
-	TRBV7-2	TRBJ1-5	CASSLAPGEGQPQHF
-	TRBV29-1	TRBJ1-1	CSAEGEGGANTEAFF
-	TRBV7-2	TRBJ2-2	CASSRGLFTGELFF
-	TRBV6-1	TRBJ2-6	CASSEVGTGEPYRSGANVLTF
once	TRBV5-1	TRBJ1-2	CASSPAAFLYGYTF
-	TRBV7-2	TRBJ2-1	CASSAPTSGGNNEQFF
-	TRBV2	TRBJ2-2	CASTPLGELFF
-	TRBV29-1	TRBJ1-2	CSVMDMSGYTF
-	TRBV10-2	TRBJ1-4	CASSIATGGGFEKLFF
-	TRBV10-3	TRBJ2-5	CAISAEDYNQETQYF
-	TRBV27	TRBJ1-2	CASSLSQWTGYGYTF
-	TRBV9	TRBJ2-7	CASSVAAGGIYEQYF
-	TRBV3-1/TRBV3-2	TRBJ1-2	CASSQGAVGYYTF
-	TRBV5-1	TRBJ2-3	CASSLDYGDTQYF
-	TRBV19	TRBJ2-7	CASSPQGVWTNYEQYF
-	TRBV23-1	TRBJ2-7	CASNPLPYEQYF
many	TRBV3-1/TRBV3-2	TRBJ1-2	CASSLLLGGYTF
-	TRBV6-5	TRBJ1-2	CASTLDSYYGYTF
-	TRBV4-1	TRBJ1-5	CASSGTGGLSNQPQHF
-	TRBV28	TRBJ1-2	CASSLKGGGYGYTF
-	TRBV6-1	TRBJ1-2	CASSDSPNYGYTF
-	TRBV28	TRBJ2-7	CASSPGQGLWQYF
once	TRBV5-1	TRBJ2-2	CASLAGVNTGELFF
-	TRBV18	TRBJ1-1	CASSPLTGNTEAFF
-	TRBV4-3	TRBJ2-7	CASSQDYGEDSYEQYF
-	TRBV7-9	TRBJ1-6	CASSLGDRTNSPLHF
once	TRBV11-2	TRBJ2-1	CASSSLGAKGNEQFF
-	TRBV3-1/TRBV3-2	TRBJ2-7	CASSPTRKGVSYEQYF
-	TRBV11-2	TRBJ2-7	CASSLNHEQYF
-	TRBV29-1	TRBJ1-1	CSVEGGEVSLTFF
-	TRBV7-2	TRBJ1-1	CASSLEDRRAFF
-	TRBV6-5	TRBJ2-7	CASKLGLIYEQYF